Presented here are 18 T cell receptor beta chains from one specimen sequenced in a study of T cells after yellow fever vaccination. TCRdb analysed the 5' RACE reads with MiXCR anew, one entry per CDR3 protein. The data show 550,000 or so distinct CDR3 sequences, roughly 21% seen once. The starting material was PBMCs, obtained 15 days after the yellow fever booster vaccination. All receptors derive from a man between 25 and 39 years old who received the YFV17D yellow fever vaccine.

This clonotype came up many times. CDR3 sequence: CAIHDRGKSTGELFF. The CDR3 DNA is TGTGCCATACATGACAGGGGGAAATCCACCGGGGAGCTGTTTTTT. The chain couples TRBV28 to TRBJ2-2; 9 bases align to TRBD1. Germline V lookup: CDR1 MDHEN, CDR2 SYDVKM. J lost 4 bases, V lost 10 bases, and 10 bases had no gene match. The CDR3 covers 15 residues.

The rearrangement joins TRBV3-1 to TRBJ2-1; no clear D. Looked up from germline, CDR1 is LGHDT and CDR2 is YNNKEL (reference sequence). Trimming left V 11 bases short and J 3 bases short, with 20 bases between. The length of the CDR3 is 15 residues. CDR3 sequence reads: CASGRQVPCYNEQFF. The CDR3 nucleotides read TGTGCCTCCGGCAGGCAGGTCCCTTGCTACAATGAGCAGTTCTTC.

This clonotype was seen a handful of times. The genes are TRBV20-1 and TRBJ2-7; a possible D gene is TRBD2 (6 bases). Germline V gene lookup returns CDR1 DFQATT and CDR2 SNEGSKA (reference sequence). The V gene lost 5 bases and the J gene lost 0 bases, with 17 bases spanning the gap. CDR3 length: 15 residues. CDR3 sequence: CSAGSSGLSSYEQYF. CDR3 nucleotides: TGCAGTGCTGGATCGTCGGGACTTAGCTCCTACGAGCAGTACTTC.

This rearrangement joins TRBV12-3 or TRBV12-4 to TRBJ2-3, with D possibly TRBD1 on 6 matching bases. This CDR3 comprises 12 residues. V lost 5 bases and J 7 bases, leaving 10 bases between the germline ends. This CDR3 reads CASSQQGYTQYF. The CDR3 coding sequence is TGTGCCAGCAGTCAACAGGGATATACGCAGTATTTT.

The chain uses TRBV7-6 and TRBJ2-1; 11 bases map to TRBD2. V trimming: 2 bases; J trimming: 7 bases; junction bases outside the gene matches: 10. The CDR3 consists of 17 residues. The germline CDR1 and CDR2 sequences are SGHVS and FNYEAQ. The DNA for the CDR3 is TGTGCCAGCAGCTTAAGGGTACTAGCGGGAGCAGTGAATGAGCAGTTCTTC. Its protein product is CASSLRVLAGAVNEQFF.

The chain joins TRBV20-1 to TRBJ2-5, with 7 bases fitting TRBD2. The CDR3 consists of 17 residues. Germline trimming cut 5 bases from V and 1 base from J; bases unmatched to any gene: 16. Germline lookup yields CDR1 DFQATT and CDR2 SNEGSKA (reference sequence). CDR3 DNA sequence: TGCAGTGCTGCGATCCCGGGACTATATGCCCGCCAAGAGACCCAGTACTTC. Protein sequence: CSAAIPGLYARQETQYF.

There are a few counts of this clonotype. The chain recombines TRBV7-2 with TRBJ2-1; D remains unclear. The V and J ends lost 10 bases and 9 bases respectively, with 19 bases between them. CDR3 size: 13 residues. Germline CDR1 reads SGHTA; CDR2 reads FQGNSA. The CDR3 loop is CAIPSSVGSEQFF. The DNA for the CDR3 is TGTGCCATCCCTTCTTCCGTAGGCAGTGAGCAGTTCTTC.

Here the CDR3 reads CSAPPRGAGGLTDTQYF. DNA for the CDR3: TGCAGTGCTCCGCCCCGGGGGGCGGGAGGGCTAACAGATACGCAGTATTTT. The chain joins TRBV20-1 to TRBJ2-3, with 9 bases matching TRBD2. Trimming cost V 5 bases and J 3 bases; bases outside gene matches: 15. CDR3 length: 17 residues. Germline CDR1 is DFQATT and CDR2 is SNEGSKA (reference sequence).

This clonotype was found a few times. CDR3 DNA: TGTGCCAGCAGTGATTACAGCTCCTACGAGCAGTACTTC. Translating it yields CASSDYSSYEQYF. The chain recombines TRBV2 with TRBJ2-7, with D hard to call. Per germline, CDR1 SNHLY and CDR2 FYNNEI. The ends were cut back, 3 bases at V and 0 bases at J, with 6 bases in the middle. The CDR3 length is 13 residues. The whole variable domain, filled in from reference TRBV2 and TRBJ2-7, reads EPEVTQTPSHQVTQMGQEVILRCVPISNHLYFYWYRQILGQKVEFLVSFYNNEISEKSEIFDDQFSVERPDGSNFTLKIRSTKLEDSAMYFCASSDYSSYEQYFGPGTRLTVT.

This chain links TRBV2 with TRBJ2-5; TRBD1 or TRBD2 may be the D gene (6 bases each). This CDR3 has 15 residues. Between the trimmed V and J ends, which lost 8 bases and 2 bases, there was a span of 18 bases. Looked up from germline, CDR1 is SNHLY and CDR2 is FYNNEI. In nucleotides, the CDR3 is TGTGCCAGCGCAGCCTCGAGGGGGAGGCAAGAGACCCAGTACTTC. Translation: CASAASRGRQETQYF.

This clonotype occurred a few times. This sequence joins TRBV29-1 and TRBJ2-3, with D uncertain. This CDR3 has 13 residues. Germline assignment: CDR1 SQVTM and CDR2 ANQGSEA. Trimming left V 5 bases short and J 4 bases short, with 13 bases between. CDR3 amino acids: CSVTDGGADTQYF. The CDR3 region has the DNA TGCAGCGTTACAGACGGTGGGGCAGATACGCAGTATTTT.

The chain is built from TRBV15 and TRBJ2-7; D tentatively fits TRBD1 or TRBD2 (5 bases each). This CDR3 has 14 residues. Germline-derived CDR1 and CDR2 are LNHNV and YYDKDF (reference sequence). Deletions cut 7 bases from V and 0 bases from J, with 13 bases between. This chain's CDR3 is CATKSGPSSYEQYF. CDR3 DNA sequence: TGTGCCACCAAGTCGGGGCCGAGCTCCTACGAGCAGTACTTC.

The rearrangement joins TRBV18 to TRBJ2-7; 7 bases map to TRBD2. Germline CDR1 is KGHSH and CDR2 is LQKENI. The CDR3 runs to 14 residues. V gave up 4 bases and J gave up 3 bases; unmatched junction bases: 6. The CDR3 loop is CASSQEAGLYEQYF. The CDR3 DNA sequence: TGTGCCAGCTCACAAGAAGCGGGACTCTACGAGCAGTACTTC.

The chain links TRBV7-2 to TRBJ2-7; possibly TRBD1 for D (5 bases). Germline V gene data show CDR1 as SGHTA and CDR2 as FQGNSA. The germline V and J ends were trimmed by 3 bases and 0 bases, with 12 bases remaining between them. This CDR3 contains 15 residues. The CDR3 DNA follows: TGTGCCAGCAGCTTTACACAGGTTATCTCCTACGAGCAGTACTTC. This codes for CASSFTQVISYEQYF.

In its sample, this clonotype was seen a few times. This chain links TRBV6-5 with TRBJ2-5, with D unresolved. The germline V gene encodes CDR1 MNHEY and CDR2 SVGAGI. Between the trimmed V and J ends, which lost 2 bases and 1 base, there was a span of 11 bases. The CDR3 consists of 15 residues. CDR3 amino acids: CASSYRAGPQETQYF. CDR3 in DNA: TGTGCCAGCAGTTACAGGGCCGGGCCCCAAGAGACCCAGTACTTC.

The chain carries TRBV27 and TRBJ2-5; no reliable D call. The CDR3 extends over 12 amino acids. Germline CDR1 reads MNHEY; CDR2 reads SMNVEV (reference sequence). The V gene lost 4 bases and the J gene lost 4 bases, with 7 bases spanning the gap. CDR3 DNA: TGTGCCAGCAGTTCCATAGGAGAGACCCAGTACTTC. Its protein is CASSSIGETQYF.

This clonotype turned up a few times. This sequence joins TRBV5-5 and TRBJ2-1; 9 bases are a match to TRBD2. Germline values: CDR1 SGHKS, CDR2 YYEKEE (reference sequence). The CDR3 contains 14 residues. J gave up 8 bases and V 0 bases, and 3 bases lay outside the gene matches. In DNA, the CDR3 is TGTGCCAGCAGCTTGGAGGGACTAGCATATGAGCAGTTCTTC. This sequence encodes CASSLEGLAYEQFF.

The gene calls are TRBV18 and TRBJ2-7, with D perhaps matching TRBD1 (6 bases). The CDR3 contains 12 residues. Germline CDR1 and CDR2: KGHSH and LQKENI. Trimming stripped 0 bases from V and 8 bases from J, with 8 bases between. CDR3 bases: TGTGCCAGCTCACCACCGCAGGGGAAGCAGTACTTC. This translates into CASSPPQGKQYF.